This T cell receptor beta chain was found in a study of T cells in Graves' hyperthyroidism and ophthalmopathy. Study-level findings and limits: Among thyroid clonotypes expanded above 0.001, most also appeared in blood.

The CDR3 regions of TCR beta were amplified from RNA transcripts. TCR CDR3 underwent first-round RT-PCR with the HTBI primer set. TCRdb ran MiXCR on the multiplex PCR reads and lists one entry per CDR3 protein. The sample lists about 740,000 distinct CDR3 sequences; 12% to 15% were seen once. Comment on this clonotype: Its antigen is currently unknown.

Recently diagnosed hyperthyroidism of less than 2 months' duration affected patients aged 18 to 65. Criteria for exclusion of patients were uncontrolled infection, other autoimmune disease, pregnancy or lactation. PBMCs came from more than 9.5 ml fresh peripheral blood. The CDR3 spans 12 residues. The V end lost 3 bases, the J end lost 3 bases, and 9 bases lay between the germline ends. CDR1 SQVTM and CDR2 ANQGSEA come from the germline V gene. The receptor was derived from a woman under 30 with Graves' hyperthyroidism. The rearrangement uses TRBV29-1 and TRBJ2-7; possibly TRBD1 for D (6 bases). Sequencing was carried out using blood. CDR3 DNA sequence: TGCAGCGTTGAGGGACACGGCTACGAGCAGTACTTC. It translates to CSVEGHGYEQYF.